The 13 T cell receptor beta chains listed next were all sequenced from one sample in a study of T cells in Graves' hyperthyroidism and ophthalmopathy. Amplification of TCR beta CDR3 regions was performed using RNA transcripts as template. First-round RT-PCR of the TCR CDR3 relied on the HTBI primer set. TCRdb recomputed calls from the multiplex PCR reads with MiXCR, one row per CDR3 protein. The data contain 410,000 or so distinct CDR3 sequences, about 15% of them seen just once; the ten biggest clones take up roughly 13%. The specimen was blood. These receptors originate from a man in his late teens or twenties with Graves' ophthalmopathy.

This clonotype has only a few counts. CDR3 loop: CASSLDRGQTEAFF. The CDR3 bases are TGCGCCAGCAGCCTGGACAGGGGGCAGACTGAAGCTTTCTTT. The chain carries TRBV5-1 and TRBJ1-1; TRBD1 aligns across 11 bases. Unmatched junction bases numbered 4, after V lost 4 bases and J lost 5 bases. Germline values: CDR1 SGHRS, CDR2 YFSETQ. The CDR3 runs 14 residues.

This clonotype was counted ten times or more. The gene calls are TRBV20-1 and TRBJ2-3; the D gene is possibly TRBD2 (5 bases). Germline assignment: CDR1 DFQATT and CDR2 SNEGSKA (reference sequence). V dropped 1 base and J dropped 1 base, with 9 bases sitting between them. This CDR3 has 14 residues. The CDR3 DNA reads TGCAGTGCTAGAGTCCCTAGCCGCACAGATACGCAGTATTTT. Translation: CSARVPSRTDTQYF.

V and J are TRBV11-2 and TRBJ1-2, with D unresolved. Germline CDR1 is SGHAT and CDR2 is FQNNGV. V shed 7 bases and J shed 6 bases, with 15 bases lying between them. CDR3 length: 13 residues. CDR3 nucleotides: TGTGCCAGCACCTTGATTCCTCGCGATGGCTACACCTTC. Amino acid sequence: CASTLIPRDGYTF.

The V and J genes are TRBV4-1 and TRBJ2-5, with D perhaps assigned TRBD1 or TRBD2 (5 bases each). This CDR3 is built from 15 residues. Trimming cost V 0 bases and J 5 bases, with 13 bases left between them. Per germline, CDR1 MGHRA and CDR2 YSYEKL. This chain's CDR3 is CASSQDGTGLETQYF. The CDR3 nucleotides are TGCGCCAGCAGCCAAGATGGGACGGGTCTCGAGACCCAGTACTTC.

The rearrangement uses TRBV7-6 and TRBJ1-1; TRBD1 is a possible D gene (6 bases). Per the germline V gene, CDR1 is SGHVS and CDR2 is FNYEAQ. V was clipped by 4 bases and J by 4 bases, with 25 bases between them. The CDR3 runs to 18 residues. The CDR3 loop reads CASSWGGGGGGETTEAFF. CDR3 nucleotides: TGTGCCAGCAGCTGGGGAGGGGGGGGGGGGGGGGAGACCACTGAAGCTTTCTTT. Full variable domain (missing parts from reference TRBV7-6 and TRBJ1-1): GAGVSQSPRYKVTKRGQDVALRCDPISGHVSLYWYRQALGQGPEFLTYFNYEAQQDKSGLPNDRFSAERPEGSISTLTIQRTEQRDSAMYRCASSWGGGGGGETTEAFFGQGTRLTVV.

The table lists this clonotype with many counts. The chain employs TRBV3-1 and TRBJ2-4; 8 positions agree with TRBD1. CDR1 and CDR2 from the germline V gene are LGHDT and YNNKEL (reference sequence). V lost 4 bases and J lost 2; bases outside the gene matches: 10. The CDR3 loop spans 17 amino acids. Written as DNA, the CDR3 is TGTGCCAGCAGCCCGTTTCCGGACAGGGCGTCCAAAAACATTCAGTACTTC. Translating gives CASSPFPDRASKNIQYF. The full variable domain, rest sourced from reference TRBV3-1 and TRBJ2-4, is DTAVSQTPKYLVTQMGNDKSIKCEQNLGHDTMYWYKQDSKKFLKIMFSYNNKELIINETVPNRFSPKSPDKAHLNLHINSLELGDSAVYFCASSPFPDRASKNIQYFGAGTRLSVL.

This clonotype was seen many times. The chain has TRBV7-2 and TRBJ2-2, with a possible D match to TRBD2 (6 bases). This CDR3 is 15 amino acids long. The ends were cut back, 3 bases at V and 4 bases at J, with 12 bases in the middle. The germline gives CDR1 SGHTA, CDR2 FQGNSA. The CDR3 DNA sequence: TGTGCCAGCAGCTTCTTCGGGGGAGCCACCGGGGAGCTGTTTTTT. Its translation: CASSFFGGATGELFF.

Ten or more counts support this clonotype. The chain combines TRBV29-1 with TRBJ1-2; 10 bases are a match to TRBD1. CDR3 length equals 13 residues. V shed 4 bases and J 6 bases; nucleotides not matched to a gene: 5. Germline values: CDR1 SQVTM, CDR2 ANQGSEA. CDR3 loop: CSVGDRGSDGYTF. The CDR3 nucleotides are TGCAGCGTTGGGGACAGGGGATCGGATGGCTACACCTTC. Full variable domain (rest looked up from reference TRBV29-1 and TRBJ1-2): SAVISQKPSRDICQRGTSLTIQCQVDSQVTMMFWYRQQPGQSLTLIATANQGSEATYESGFVIDKFPISRPNLTFSTLTVSNMSPEDSSIYLCSVGDRGSDGYTFGSGTRLTVV.

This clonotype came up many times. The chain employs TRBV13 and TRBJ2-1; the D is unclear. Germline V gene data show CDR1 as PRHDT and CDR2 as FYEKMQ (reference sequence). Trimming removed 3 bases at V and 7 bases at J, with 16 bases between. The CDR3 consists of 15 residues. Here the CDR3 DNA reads TGTGCCAGCAGCTTCTGGCTGCCCGGGCGGAATGAGCAGTTCTTC. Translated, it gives CASSFWLPGRNEQFF.

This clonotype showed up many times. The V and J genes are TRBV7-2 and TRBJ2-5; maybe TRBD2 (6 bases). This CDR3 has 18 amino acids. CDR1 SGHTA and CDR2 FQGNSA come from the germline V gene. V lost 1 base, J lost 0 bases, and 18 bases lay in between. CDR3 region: CASSLGSPGGAHQETQYF. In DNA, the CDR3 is TGTGCCAGCAGCTTAGGCTCCCCGGGCGGGGCCCACCAAGAGACCCAGTACTTC. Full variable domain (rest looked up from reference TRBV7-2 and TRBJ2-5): GAGVSQSPSNKVTEKGKDVELRCDPISGHTALYWYRQSLGQGLEFLIYFQGNSAPDKSGLPSDRFSAERTGGSVSTLTIQRTQQEDSAVYLCASSLGSPGGAHQETQYFGPGTRLLVL.

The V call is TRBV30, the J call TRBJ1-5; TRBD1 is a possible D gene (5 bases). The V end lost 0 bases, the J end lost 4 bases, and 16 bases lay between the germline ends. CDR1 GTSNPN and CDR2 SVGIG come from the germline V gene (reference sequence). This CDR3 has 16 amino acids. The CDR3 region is CAWSVRWGRDNQPQHF. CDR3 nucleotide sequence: TGTGCCTGGAGTGTACGATGGGGACGGGATAATCAGCCCCAGCATTTT.

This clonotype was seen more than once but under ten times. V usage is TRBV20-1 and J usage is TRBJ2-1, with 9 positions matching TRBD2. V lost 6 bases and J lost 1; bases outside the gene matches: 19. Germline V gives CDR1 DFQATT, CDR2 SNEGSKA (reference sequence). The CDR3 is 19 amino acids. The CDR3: CSAFRPGLASLGSYNEQFF. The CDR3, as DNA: TGCAGTGCGTTCAGACCGGGACTAGCTTCACTGGGATCCTACAATGAGCAGTTCTTC.

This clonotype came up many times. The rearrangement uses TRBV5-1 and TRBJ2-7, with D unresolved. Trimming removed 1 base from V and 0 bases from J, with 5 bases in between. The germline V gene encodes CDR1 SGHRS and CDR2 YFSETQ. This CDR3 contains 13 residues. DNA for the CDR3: TGCGCCAGCAGCTTGTACCCCTCCTACGAGCAGTACTTC. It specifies CASSLYPSYEQYF.